This T cell receptor beta chain was obtained from a study of CD8+ T cells in alopecia areata. Study conclusions and caveats: The study found TCR sharing across patients less clear than in mice, possibly for HLA reasons.

As the sequencing template, cDNA was produced by extracting RNA and reverse transcribing it. Sequencing used immunoSEQ multiplex PCR; TCRdb keeps in-frame clones, though not all of them. Among about 74,000 clones, 29% were seen once, and the ten largest hold about 15%. To note about this clone: Its specificity is not known.

The CDR3 loop spans 16 amino acids. Germline lookup yields CDR1 SGHVS and CDR2 FNYEAQ. The trim removed 5 bases at V and 4 bases at J, leaving 5 bases unmatched. Treatment in this sample: oral pan-JAK inhibitor, 5-10 mg twice daily. The chain has TRBV7-6 and TRBJ2-2, with 12 positions matching TRBD2. Sample: CD8+ T cells sorted from blood, taken at week 4, from a patient treated with tofacitinib. The sequence derives from a human donor with alopecia areata. The CDR3 DNA reads TGTGCCAGCAGCATCCAACTAGCGGGAGGCACCGGGGAGCTGTTTTTT. This translates into CASSIQLAGGTGELFF.